Presented here are 8 T cell receptor beta chains from one specimen sequenced in a study of shared clonotypes between healthy human individuals. Repertoires were generated with immunoSEQ multiplex PCR, while TCRdb's copy carries only in-frame clones and drops some. Here the sample spans around 2,000,000 clones, approximately 94% being singletons. It was CD45RO-negative cells, positively selected for CCR7, that made up naive CD8 cells, with terminally differentiated effector memory CD45RA+ cells excluded. Sample: naive CD8+ T cells sorted from blood. Receptor source: a man between 18 and 29 years old in good health.

V and J are TRBV5-6 and TRBJ2-3; the D gene is possibly TRBD2 (6 bases). V was pared by 2 bases and J by 0 bases, with 19 bases between. The CDR3 has 18 amino acids. Germline values: CDR1 SGHDT, CDR2 YYEEEE. The CDR3 here is CASSFGLAITVSTDTQYF. CDR3 nucleotides: TGTGCCAGCAGCTTCGGGCTAGCGATAACGGTTAGCACAGATACGCAGTATTTT.

The chain combines TRBV2 with TRBJ2-5; 8 bases align to TRBD1. The CDR3 is 17 amino acids. V was clipped by 2 bases and J by 1 base; unmatched bases: 9. Germline assignment: CDR1 SNHLY and CDR2 FYNNEI. CDR3 nucleotide sequence: TGTGCCAGCAGTGAATACGCGCCAGGGGGCTTCCAAGAGACCCAGTACTTC. Its protein product is CASSEYAPGGFQETQYF.

This clone has a single count. The V gene is TRBV30, the J gene TRBJ1-1; no firm D call. Germline CDR1 GTSNPN, CDR2 SVGIG (reference sequence). Between the trimmed V and J ends, which lost 4 bases and 2 bases, there was a span of 14 bases. There are 14 residues in the CDR3. CDR3: CAWNVETYNTEAFF. CDR3 nucleotide sequence: TGTGCCTGGAATGTGGAGACATATAACACTGAAGCTTTCTTT. The full variable domain, its missing parts supplied by reference TRBV30 and TRBJ1-1, is SQTIHQWPATLVQPVGSPLSLECTVEGTSNPNLYWYRQAAGRGLQLLFYSVGIGQISSEVPQNLSASRPQDRQFILSSKKLLLSDSGFYLCAWNVETYNTEAFFGQGTRLTVV.

The V gene is TRBV27, the J gene TRBJ2-1; tentatively, D is TRBD2 (6 bases). The CDR3 length is 14 residues. Trimming left V 1 base short and J 6 bases short, with 10 bases between. The germline gives CDR1 MNHEY, CDR2 SMNVEV (reference sequence). CDR3 DNA sequence: TGTGCCAGCAGTTTATTTTGGGACTCCAATGAGCAGTTCTTC. Encoded protein: CASSLFWDSNEQFF.

V gene TRBV4-3 combines with J gene TRBJ1-2, with D perhaps TRBD1 (6 bases). The CDR3 extends over 17 amino acids. Germline V gene data show CDR1 as LGHNA and CDR2 as YSLEER. V gave up 0 bases and J gave up 6 bases, with 20 bases separating them. CDR3 in amino acids: CASSQDWLGAGDDGYTF. The CDR3 DNA follows: TGCGCCAGCAGCCAAGATTGGCTTGGGGCAGGGGACGATGGCTACACCTTC.

The chain links TRBV19 to TRBJ2-7; unclear D gene. V was cut by 3 bases and J by 3 bases, with 9 bases left in between. Germline V gives CDR1 LNHDA, CDR2 SQIVND (reference sequence). The length of the CDR3 is 13 residues. The CDR3 DNA follows: TGTGCCAGTAGTATCCAGAACAACTACGAGCAGTACTTC. Its protein is CASSIQNNYEQYF.

This clone was observed a handful of times. Relative to the germline gene, one junction end is altered; a read error may explain this. J is TRBJ1-1 and V is TRBV7-7; D gene ambiguous. The CDR3 covers 14 residues. Germline values: CDR1 SSHAT, CDR2 FNYEAQ (reference sequence). Written as DNA, the CDR3 is TGTGCTAGCAGCTTATTCCCGGGTGCCACTGAAGCTTTCTTT. It specifies CASSLFPGATEAFF.

The gene calls are TRBV5-1 and TRBJ2-1, with TRBD2 as a possible D gene (5 bases). The CDR3 has 14 residues. V was pared by 4 bases and J by 6 bases, with 14 bases between. Germline V lookup: CDR1 SGHRS, CDR2 YFSETQ. CDR3 sequence (DNA): TGCGCCAGCAGCGCTCTCGGGGAGAGCAATGAGCAGTTCTTC. Translating it yields CASSALGESNEQFF.